Below are 9 T cell receptor beta chains sequenced from a single sample in a study of T cells in Graves' hyperthyroidism and ophthalmopathy. TCR beta CDR3 region amplification was performed from RNA transcripts. Primed by the HTBI set, a first-round RT-PCR was run on the TCR CDR3. Using its own MiXCR run on the multiplex PCR reads, TCRdb lists one record per CDR3 protein. The sample lists hundreds of thousands of distinct CDR3 sequences, over 10% occurring once. Sequencing was carried out using blood. Receptors originate from a woman between 18 and 30 years old with Graves' hyperthyroidism.

The chain uses TRBV9 and TRBJ1-1; the D gene is possibly TRBD1 (5 bases). V was trimmed by 5 bases and J by 4 bases, leaving 15 bases between them. The CDR3 has 14 amino acids. Germline CDR1 and CDR2: SGDLS and YYNGEE. CDR3 in DNA: TGTGCCAGCAGTCTTTCCCAGGGATCCACTGAAGCTTTCTTT. As protein: CASSLSQGSTEAFF.

The chain is built from TRBV19 and TRBJ2-3; 9 nucleotides match TRBD2. V lost 2 bases and J lost 5; bases outside the gene matches: 5. The V gene's germline CDR1 is LNHDA and CDR2 SQIVND (reference sequence). The length of the CDR3 is 15 residues. The CDR3 sequence: CASSILAAGGDTQYF. CDR3 DNA sequence: TGTGCCAGTAGTATATTGGCAGCGGGGGGAGATACGCAGTATTTT.

The chain combines TRBV28 with TRBJ1-1; 7 bases fit TRBD1. This CDR3 comprises 12 residues. Germline CDR1 and CDR2: MDHEN and SYDVKM. Trimming removed 3 bases from V and 10 bases from J; junction bases left unmatched: 5. DNA for the CDR3: TGTGCCAGCAGTTTTAAGGGGGCCTCAGCTTTCTTT. It codes for CASSFKGASAFF.

This clonotype was counted only a few times. The rearrangement uses TRBV7-9 and TRBJ1-6, with a tentative D call TRBD1 (6 bases). Trimming left V 4 bases short and J 10 bases short, with 14 bases between. The CDR3 length is 14 residues. Per the germline V gene, CDR1 is SEHNR and CDR2 is FQNEAQ (reference sequence). CDR3 loop: CASSSYRVRSPLHF. Here the CDR3 DNA reads TGTGCCAGCAGCTCTTACAGGGTGCGATCACCCCTCCACTTT.

This clonotype was recorded at least ten times. The rearrangement joins TRBV5-6 to TRBJ2-1, with 11 positions matching TRBD2. The germline CDR1 and CDR2 sequences are SGHDT and YYEEEE. This CDR3 spans 17 amino acids. J lost 7 bases, V lost 0 bases, and 9 bases had no gene match. The CDR3 coding sequence is TGTGCCAGCAGCTTGGGGCTAGCGGGGGGACTCGGGAATGAGCAGTTCTTC. It translates to CASSLGLAGGLGNEQFF.

This clonotype has more than one count but fewer than ten. An end of the junction does not agree with germline; a read error may underlie this. J is TRBJ1-6 and V is TRBV28; weak D call: TRBD1 (6 bases). The CDR3 runs 15 residues. The V gene's germline CDR1 is MDHEN and CDR2 SYDVKM. This CDR3 reads CASSPIQGYNSLLHF. The CDR3 nucleotides read TGTGCCAGCAGTCCTATACAGGGTTATAATTCACTCCTCCACTTT.

At least ten counts were recorded for this clonotype. The gene calls are TRBV28 and TRBJ2-5; perhaps TRBD1 as D (7 bases). The V gene lost 7 bases and the J gene lost 2 bases, with 23 bases spanning the gap. There are 17 residues in the CDR3. Germline V CDR1 and CDR2: MDHEN, SYDVKM. In nucleotides, the CDR3 is TGTGCCAGCACACCCCTGGGGGCCAGGGGGGTTCAAGAGACCCAGTACTTC. Amino acid sequence: CASTPLGARGVQETQYF.

The chain couples TRBV24-1 to TRBJ1-2; D remains unclear. With 2 bases removed from V and 3 bases from J, the gap between germline ends came to 6 bases. The CDR3 is 13 amino acids. Germline V gene sequence: CDR1 KGHDR, CDR2 SFDVKD. The CDR3, as DNA: TGTGCCACCAGTGATTGGACGGACTATGGCTACACCTTC. Translating it yields CATSDWTDYGYTF.

This clonotype turned up a few times. This chain connects TRBV13 to TRBJ1-1; 8 nucleotides match TRBD1. Germline V lookup: CDR1 PRHDT, CDR2 FYEKMQ (reference sequence). The CDR3 totals 13 residues. J was trimmed by 4 bases and V by 8 bases; bases with no gene match: 6. Written as DNA, the CDR3 is TGTGCCAGCTCACAGGGGGGTTTCACTGAAGCTTTCTTT. Residues: CASSQGGFTEAFF.